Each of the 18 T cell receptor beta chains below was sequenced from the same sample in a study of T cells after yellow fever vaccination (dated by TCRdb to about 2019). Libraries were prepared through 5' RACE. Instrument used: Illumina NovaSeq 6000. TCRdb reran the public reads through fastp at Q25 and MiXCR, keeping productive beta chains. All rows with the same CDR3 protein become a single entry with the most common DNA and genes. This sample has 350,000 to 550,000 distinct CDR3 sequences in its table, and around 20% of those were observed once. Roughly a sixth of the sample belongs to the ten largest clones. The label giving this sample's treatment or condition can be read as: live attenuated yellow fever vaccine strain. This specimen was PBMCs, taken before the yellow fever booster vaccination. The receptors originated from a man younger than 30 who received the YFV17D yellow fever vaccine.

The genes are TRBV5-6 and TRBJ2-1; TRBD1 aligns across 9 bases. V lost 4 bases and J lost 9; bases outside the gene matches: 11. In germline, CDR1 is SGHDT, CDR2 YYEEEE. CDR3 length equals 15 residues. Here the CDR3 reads CASSPGTGFHTEQFF. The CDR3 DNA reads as TGTGCCAGCAGCCCGGGGACAGGGTTTCACACTGAGCAGTTCTTC.

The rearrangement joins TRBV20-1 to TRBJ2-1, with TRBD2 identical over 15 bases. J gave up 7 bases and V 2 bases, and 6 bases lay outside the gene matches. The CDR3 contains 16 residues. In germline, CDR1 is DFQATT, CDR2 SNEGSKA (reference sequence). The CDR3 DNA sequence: TGCAGTGCTAGACGTGGACTAGCGGGGGGGCCTAATGAGCAGTTCTTC. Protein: CSARRGLAGGPNEQFF.

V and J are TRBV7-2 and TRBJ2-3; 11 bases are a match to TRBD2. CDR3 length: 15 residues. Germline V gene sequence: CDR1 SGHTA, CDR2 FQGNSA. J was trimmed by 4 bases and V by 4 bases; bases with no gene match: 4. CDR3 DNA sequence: TGTGCCAGCAGCTCCCGGACTAGCGGGCCAGATACGCAGTATTTT. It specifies CASSSRTSGPDTQYF.

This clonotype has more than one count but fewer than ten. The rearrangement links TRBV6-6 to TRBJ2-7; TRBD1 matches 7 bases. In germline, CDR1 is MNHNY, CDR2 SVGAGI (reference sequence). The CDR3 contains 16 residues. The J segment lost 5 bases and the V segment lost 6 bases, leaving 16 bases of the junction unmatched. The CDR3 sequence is CASSIIPTQGFDEQYF. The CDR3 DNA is TGTGCCAGCAGCATTATCCCCACACAGGGGTTCGACGAGCAGTACTTC.

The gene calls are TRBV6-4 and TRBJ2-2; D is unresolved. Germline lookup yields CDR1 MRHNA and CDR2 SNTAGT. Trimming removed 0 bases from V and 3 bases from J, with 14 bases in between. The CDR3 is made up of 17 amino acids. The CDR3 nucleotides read TGTGCCAGCAGTGACTCTTTTTCTCCGCAGTACACCGGGGAGCTGTTTTTT. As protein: CASSDSFSPQYTGELFF.

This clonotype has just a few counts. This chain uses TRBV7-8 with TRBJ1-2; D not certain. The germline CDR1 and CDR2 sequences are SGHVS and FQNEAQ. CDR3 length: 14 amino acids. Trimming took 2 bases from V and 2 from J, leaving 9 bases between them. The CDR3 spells CASSLSATNYGYTF. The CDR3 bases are TGTGCCAGCAGCTTAAGTGCAACAAACTATGGCTACACCTTC.

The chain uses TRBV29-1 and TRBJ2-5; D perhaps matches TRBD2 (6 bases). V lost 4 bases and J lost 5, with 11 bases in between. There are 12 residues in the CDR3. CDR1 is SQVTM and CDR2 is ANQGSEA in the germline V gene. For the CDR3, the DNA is TGCAGCGTTGTCTGGGGGGTCGAGACCCAGTACTTC. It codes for CSVVWGVETQYF.

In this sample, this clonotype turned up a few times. The CDR3 protein is CASSQEGSTRGAEAFF. In DNA form, the CDR3 reads TGCGCCAGCAGCCAAGAGGGAAGCACAAGAGGGGCTGAAGCTTTCTTT. The gene calls are TRBV4-1 and TRBJ1-1, with D perhaps matching TRBD1 (5 bases). This CDR3 is built from 16 residues. The ends were cut back, 0 bases at V and 6 bases at J, with 17 bases in the middle. Germline-derived CDR1 and CDR2 are MGHRA and YSYEKL.

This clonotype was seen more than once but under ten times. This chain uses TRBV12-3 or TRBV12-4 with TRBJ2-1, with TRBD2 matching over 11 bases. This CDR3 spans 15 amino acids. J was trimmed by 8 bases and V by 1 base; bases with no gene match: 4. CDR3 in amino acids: CASSLGLAGGYEQFF. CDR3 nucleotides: TGTGCCAGCAGTTTAGGCCTAGCGGGGGGATATGAGCAGTTCTTC.

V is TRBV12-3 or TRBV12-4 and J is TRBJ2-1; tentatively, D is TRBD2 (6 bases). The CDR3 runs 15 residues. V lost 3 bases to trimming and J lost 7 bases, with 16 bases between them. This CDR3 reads CASSFGWGGGNEQFF. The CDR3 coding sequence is TGTGCCAGCAGTTTCGGCTGGGGAGGAGGAAATGAGCAGTTCTTC.

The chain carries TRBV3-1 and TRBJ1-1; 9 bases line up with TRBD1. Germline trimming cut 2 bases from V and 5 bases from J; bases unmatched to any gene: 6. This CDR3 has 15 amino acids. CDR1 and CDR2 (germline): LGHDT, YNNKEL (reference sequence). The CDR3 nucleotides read TGTGCCAGCAGCCAAACAGGGGGCAGTGGAACTGAAGCTTTCTTT. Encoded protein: CASSQTGGSGTEAFF. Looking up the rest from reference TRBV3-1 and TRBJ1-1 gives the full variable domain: DTAVSQTPKYLVTQMGNDKSIKCEQNLGHDTMYWYKQDSKKFLKIMFSYNNKELIINETVPNRFSPKSPDKAHLNLHINSLELGDSAVYFCASSQTGGSGTEAFFGQGTRLTVV.

The CDR3 reads CASRREGGRTGELFF. In DNA form, the CDR3 reads TGTGCCAGCAGACGCGAGGGGGGCAGGACCGGGGAGCTGTTTTTT. The chain has TRBV7-9 and TRBJ2-2; D may match TRBD1 or TRBD2 (6 bases each). The germline V gene encodes CDR1 SEHNR and CDR2 FQNEAQ (reference sequence). The CDR3 has 15 amino acids. The germline V and J ends were trimmed by 6 bases and 5 bases, with 16 bases remaining between them.

CDR3 sequence: CASSEFYGKTGSNQPQHF. The CDR3 bases are TGTGCCAGCAGTGAATTTTACGGGAAAACGGGTAGCAATCAGCCCCAGCATTTT. The rearrangement uses TRBV6-1 and TRBJ1-5; D not certain. This CDR3 comprises 18 residues. Germline values: CDR1 MNHNS, CDR2 SASEGT. Trimming removed 2 bases at V and 0 bases at J, with 17 bases between.

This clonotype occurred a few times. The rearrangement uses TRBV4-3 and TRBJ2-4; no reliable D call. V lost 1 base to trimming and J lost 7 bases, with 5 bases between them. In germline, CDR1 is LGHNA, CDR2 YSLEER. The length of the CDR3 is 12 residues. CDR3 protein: CASSQGSNIQYF. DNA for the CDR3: TGCGCCAGCAGCCAAGGTAGCAACATTCAGTACTTC.

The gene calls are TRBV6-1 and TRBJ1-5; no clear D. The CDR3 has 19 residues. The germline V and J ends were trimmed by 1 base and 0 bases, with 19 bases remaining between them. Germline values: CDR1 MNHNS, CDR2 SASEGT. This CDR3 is CASSEGGRAAVFSNQPQHF. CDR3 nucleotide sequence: TGTGCCAGCAGTGAAGGCGGAAGGGCCGCGGTGTTTAGCAATCAGCCCCAGCATTTT.

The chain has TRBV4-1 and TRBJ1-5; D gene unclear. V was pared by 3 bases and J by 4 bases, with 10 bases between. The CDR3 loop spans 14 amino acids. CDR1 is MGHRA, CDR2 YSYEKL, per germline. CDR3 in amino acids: CASSQMGMNQPQHF. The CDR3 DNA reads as TGCGCCAGCAGCCAGATGGGAATGAATCAGCCCCAGCATTTT.

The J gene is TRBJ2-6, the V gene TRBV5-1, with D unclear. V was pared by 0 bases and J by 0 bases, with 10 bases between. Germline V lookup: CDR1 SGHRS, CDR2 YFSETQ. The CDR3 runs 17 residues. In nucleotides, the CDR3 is TGCGCCAGCAGCTTGGAAGCAATTATCTCTGGGGCCAACGTCCTGACTTTC. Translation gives CASSLEAIISGANVLTF.

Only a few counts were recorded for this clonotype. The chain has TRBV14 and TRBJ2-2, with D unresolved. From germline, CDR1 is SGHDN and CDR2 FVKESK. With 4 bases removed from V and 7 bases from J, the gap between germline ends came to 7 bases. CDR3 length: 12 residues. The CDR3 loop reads CASSRAGGELFF. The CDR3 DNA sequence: TGTGCCAGCAGCCGGGCAGGCGGGGAGCTGTTTTTT.